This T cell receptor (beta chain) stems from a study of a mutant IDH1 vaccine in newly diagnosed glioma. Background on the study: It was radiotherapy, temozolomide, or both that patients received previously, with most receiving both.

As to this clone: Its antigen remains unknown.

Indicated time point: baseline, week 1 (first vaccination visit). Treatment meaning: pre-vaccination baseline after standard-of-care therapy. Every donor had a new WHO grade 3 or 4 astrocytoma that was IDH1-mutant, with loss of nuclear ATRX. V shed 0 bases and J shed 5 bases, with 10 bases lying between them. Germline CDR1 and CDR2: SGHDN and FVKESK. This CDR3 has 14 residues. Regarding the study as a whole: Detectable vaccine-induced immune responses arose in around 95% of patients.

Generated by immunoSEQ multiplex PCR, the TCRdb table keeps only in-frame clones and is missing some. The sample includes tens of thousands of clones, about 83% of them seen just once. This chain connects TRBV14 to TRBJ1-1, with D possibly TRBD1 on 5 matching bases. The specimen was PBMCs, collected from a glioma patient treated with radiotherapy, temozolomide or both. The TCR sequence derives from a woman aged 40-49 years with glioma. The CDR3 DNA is TGTGCCAGCAGCCAAGAGGCAGGGTGGACTGAAGCTTTCTTT. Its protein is CASSQEAGWTEAFF.